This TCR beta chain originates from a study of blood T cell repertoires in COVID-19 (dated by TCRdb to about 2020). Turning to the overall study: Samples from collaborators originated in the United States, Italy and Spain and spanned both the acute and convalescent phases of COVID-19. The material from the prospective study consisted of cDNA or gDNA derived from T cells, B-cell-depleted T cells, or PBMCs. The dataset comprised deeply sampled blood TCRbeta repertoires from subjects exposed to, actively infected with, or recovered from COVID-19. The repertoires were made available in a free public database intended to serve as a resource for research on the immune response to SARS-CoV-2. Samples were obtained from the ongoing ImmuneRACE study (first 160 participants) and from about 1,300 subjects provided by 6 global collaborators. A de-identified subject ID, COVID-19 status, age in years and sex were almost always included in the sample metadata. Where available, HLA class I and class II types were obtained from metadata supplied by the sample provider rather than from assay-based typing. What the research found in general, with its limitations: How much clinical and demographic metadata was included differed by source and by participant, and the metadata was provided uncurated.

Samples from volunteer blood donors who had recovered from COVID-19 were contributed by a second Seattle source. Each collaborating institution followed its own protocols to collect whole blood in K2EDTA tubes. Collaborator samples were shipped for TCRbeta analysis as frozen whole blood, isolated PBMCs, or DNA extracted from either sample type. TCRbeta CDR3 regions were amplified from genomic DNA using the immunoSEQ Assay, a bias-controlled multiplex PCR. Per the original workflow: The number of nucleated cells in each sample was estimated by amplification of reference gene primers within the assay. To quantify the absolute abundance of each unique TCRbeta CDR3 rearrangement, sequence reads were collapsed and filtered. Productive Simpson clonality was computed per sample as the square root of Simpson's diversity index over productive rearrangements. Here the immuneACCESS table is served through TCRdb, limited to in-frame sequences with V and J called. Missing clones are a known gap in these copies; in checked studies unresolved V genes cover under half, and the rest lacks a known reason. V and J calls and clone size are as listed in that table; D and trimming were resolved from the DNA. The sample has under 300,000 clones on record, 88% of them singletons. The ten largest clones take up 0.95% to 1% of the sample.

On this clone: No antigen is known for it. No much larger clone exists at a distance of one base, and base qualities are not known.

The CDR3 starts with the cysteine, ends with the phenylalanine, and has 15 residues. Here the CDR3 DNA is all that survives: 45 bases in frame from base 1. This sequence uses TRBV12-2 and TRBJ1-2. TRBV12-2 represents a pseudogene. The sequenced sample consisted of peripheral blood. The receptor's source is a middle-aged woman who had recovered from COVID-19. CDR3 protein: CASRLATGGTEGYTF. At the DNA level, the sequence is TGTGCAAGTCGCTTAGCAACCGGGGGGACCGAGGGCTACACCTTC.